One and the same sample provided the 28 T cell receptor beta chains below, sequenced in a study of response to subunit inactivated influenza vaccine. MiXCR, applied by TCRdb to the RT-PCR reads, yields one record per CDR3 protein. The repertoire has roughly 670,000 distinct CDR3 sequences, 14% of them found once; the top ten carry around 7.6%. The sample was PBMCs from blood, taken about 14 days before vaccination. The receptor source for this set is a middle-aged man who received an inactivated influenza vaccine.

This clonotype appeared many times. J is TRBJ2-3 and V is TRBV5-1; 12 nucleotides align to TRBD2. Germline CDR1 and CDR2: SGHRS and YFSETQ. The CDR3 is 15 residues long. V lost 3 bases, J lost 2 bases, and 1 base stayed unmatched. The CDR3 nucleotides are TGCGCCAGCAGCTCTAGCGGGAGGGTCACAGATACGCAGTATTTT. The encoded protein is CASSSSGRVTDTQYF.

This clonotype was detected a few times. The chain combines TRBV5-1 with TRBJ2-1, with D possibly matching TRBD2 (7 bases). The CDR3 extends over 19 amino acids. V lost 4 bases, J lost 6 bases, and 29 bases lay in between. Germline V gene data show CDR1 as SGHRS and CDR2 as YFSETQ. The CDR3 region is CASSLRAPRLVGGGNEQFF. The DNA for the CDR3 is TGCGCCAGCAGCCTACGGGCACCACGACTAGTGGGAGGGGGCAATGAGCAGTTCTTC.

This clonotype was counted between two and nine times. This rearrangement joins TRBV7-3 to TRBJ2-1; 8 nucleotides agree with TRBD2. CDR1 is SGHTA and CDR2 is FQGTGA in the germline V gene. This CDR3 spans 16 amino acids. V lost 7 bases to trimming and J lost 4 bases; unmatched junction nucleotides: 12. CDR3 sequence (DNA): TGTGCCAGCAACCCCCCTAGAGCGGGAGCGTACAATGAGCAGTTCTTC. The encoded protein is CASNPPRAGAYNEQFF.

V and J are TRBV23-1 and TRBJ2-7, with D possibly being TRBD1 or TRBD2 (8 bases each). TRBV23-1 is an ORF, with its function uncertain. CDR3 length: 16 amino acids. V gave up 6 bases and J gave up 0 bases, with 18 bases separating them. The chain's CDR3 is CASRAGGQESSYEQYF. In nucleotides, the CDR3 is TGCGCCAGCAGGGCGGGGGGACAGGAAAGCTCCTACGAGCAGTACTTC.

This clonotype has ten or more counts. The chain carries TRBV5-1 and TRBJ1-1; D is unresolved. V lost 1 base to trimming and J lost 1 base, with 8 bases between them. The CDR3 consists of 14 residues. Germline V lookup: CDR1 SGHRS, CDR2 YFSETQ. The CDR3 DNA reads as TGCGCCAGCAGCTTGAGGACCAGGAACACTGAAGCTTTCTTT. Translating gives CASSLRTRNTEAFF.

The rearrangement joins TRBV28 to TRBJ2-3; D is unclear. Trimming pared 7 bases from V and 0 bases from J, leaving 11 bases between. From germline, CDR1 is MDHEN and CDR2 SYDVKM. The CDR3 spans 14 residues. CDR3 loop: CASKIRISTDTQYF. CDR3 bases: TGTGCCAGCAAAATCAGAATAAGCACAGATACGCAGTATTTT.

This chain joins TRBV6-2 or TRBV6-3 and TRBJ2-7; TRBD1 agrees at 7 bases. Germline CDR1 is MNHEY and CDR2 is SVGEGT. After removal of 0 bases from V and 4 bases from J, the junction contained 9 bases not matched to a gene. The CDR3 loop spans 16 amino acids. CDR3: CASSYSETGSRYEQYF. In DNA form, the CDR3 reads TGTGCCAGCAGTTACTCGGAGACAGGGTCCCGATACGAGCAGTACTTC.

This clonotype was observed many times. The rearrangement joins TRBV20-1 to TRBJ2-7; TRBD2 agrees at 8 bases. V trimming: 3 bases; J trimming: 9 bases; junction bases outside the gene matches: 4. Germline V gives CDR1 DFQATT, CDR2 SNEGSKA (reference sequence). The CDR3 totals 11 residues. Here the CDR3 reads CSARQRELQYF. CDR3 DNA: TGCAGTGCTAGGCAGCGGGAGTTGCAGTACTTC.

The V call is TRBV24-1, the J call TRBJ2-3, with D tentatively TRBD2 (6 bases). The CDR3 totals 17 residues. Germline lookup yields CDR1 KGHDR and CDR2 SFDVKD. Deletions cut 7 bases from V and 8 bases from J, with 27 bases between. CDR3 region: CATSPNSGTPADSTQYF. The CDR3 nucleotides are TGTGCCACCAGCCCCAACTCCGGGACTCCAGCCGACAGTACGCAGTATTTT.

In DNA form, the CDR3 reads TGTGCCAGCAGCTTGCGGTGGATGGGGAGAGTCAATGAAAAACTGTTTTTT. Translation: CASSLRWMGRVNEKLFF. The rearrangement uses TRBV28 and TRBJ1-4; D gene ambiguous. Germline V gives CDR1 MDHEN, CDR2 SYDVKM. Trimming shortened V by 6 bases and J by 5 bases, and 22 bases separated the two germline ends. The CDR3 runs to 17 residues.

Worth noting for this clonotype: Germline is not matched at one junction end, which may reflect a read error. The V gene is TRBV7-2, the J gene TRBJ2-3; D is undetermined. This CDR3 region has 14 residues. The germline gives CDR1 SGHTA, CDR2 FQGNSA. CDR3 bases: TGTGCCAGCAGCTTAGCGGCCATGGGTCCCGAACTCCATTTT. This gives the protein CASSLAAMGPELHF.

The gene calls are TRBV7-9 and TRBJ2-3, with 7 bases that match TRBD1. CDR1 is SEHNR and CDR2 is FQNEAQ in the germline V gene (reference sequence). V was clipped by 5 bases and J by 2 bases; unmatched bases: 10. This CDR3 has 16 amino acids. The DNA of the CDR3 is TGTGCCAGCAGCCTCACCGGGACAGTTGTCACAGATACGCAGTATTTT. Protein sequence: CASSLTGTVVTDTQYF.

This clonotype turned up a few times. The rearrangement joins TRBV21-1 to TRBJ2-5; the listed D gene, TRBD2, was not tested against the DNA. TRBV21-1 is a known pseudogene. This CDR3 has 14 amino acids. CDR3 region: CASSQRQGPGTQYF. DNA of the CDR3: TGTGCCAGCAGCCAAAGACAGGGCCCGGGGACCCAGTACTTC.

Comments on this clonotype: An end of the junction does not agree with germline; a read error may underlie this. The rearrangement joins TRBV5-6 to TRBJ1-1; D uncertain. The CDR3 contains 16 residues. The germline V gene encodes CDR1 SGHDT and CDR2 YYEEEE. The chain's CDR3 is CTSSSMRREHGTEAFF. In DNA form, the CDR3 reads TGTACCAGCAGCTCCATGCGGAGGGAACATGGCACTGAAGCTTTCTTT.

This clonotype has ten or more counts. The J gene is TRBJ2-5, the V gene TRBV5-1; 9 bases match TRBD1. J gave up 4 bases and V 7 bases, and 14 bases lay outside the gene matches. Germline assignment: CDR1 SGHRS and CDR2 YFSETQ. This CDR3 comprises 16 residues. CDR3 amino acids: CASVKIGTGKGETQYF. The CDR3 DNA is TGCGCCAGCGTGAAAATCGGGACAGGGAAAGGAGAGACCCAGTACTTC.

The chain joins TRBV10-3 to TRBJ2-5; D remains ambiguous. CDR1 is ENHRY and CDR2 is SYGVKD in the germline V gene. This CDR3 has 14 amino acids. V lost 3 bases and J 5 bases, leaving 13 bases between the germline ends. The CDR3 region has the DNA TGTGCCATCAGTGAATTAGAACACGAGGAGACCCAGTACTTC. The encoded protein is CAISELEHEETQYF.

This clonotype turned up a few times. The chain joins TRBV6-2 or TRBV6-3 to TRBJ1-2; D not resolved. Deletions cut 6 bases from V and 4 bases from J, with 12 bases between. CDR1 and CDR2 from the germline V gene are MNHEY and SVGEGT. This CDR3 comprises 13 residues. Here the CDR3 reads CASSDAHFYGYTF. The CDR3 nucleotides read TGTGCCAGCAGCGACGCTCATTTCTATGGCTACACCTTC.

This clonotype was seen a few times. The DNA of the CDR3 is TGTGCCAGCAGCTTAACCCCGGGGAGACCTATCCGCACCGGGGAGCTGTTTTTT. It is translated as CASSLTPGRPIRTGELFF. The chain uses TRBV7-3 and TRBJ2-2, with D possibly being TRBD2 (5 bases). Germline CDR1 is SGHTA and CDR2 is FQGTGA. The CDR3 is 18 amino acids. V was clipped by 0 bases and J by 4 bases, with 18 bases between them.

The chain uses TRBV3-1 and TRBJ2-2; D gene unclear. The V gene's germline CDR1 is LGHDT and CDR2 YNNKEL (reference sequence). Trimming stripped 3 bases from V and 6 bases from J, with 5 bases between. The CDR3 contains 12 residues. The CDR3 region is CASSHGAGELFF. Here the CDR3 DNA reads TGTGCCAGCAGCCATGGCGCCGGGGAGCTGTTTTTT.

The genes are TRBV4-2 and TRBJ2-7, with 7 bases aligning to TRBD2. V trimming: 1 base; J trimming: 4 bases; junction bases outside the gene matches: 16. CDR3 size: 18 residues. In germline, CDR1 is LGHNA, CDR2 YNFKEQ. This CDR3 is CASSQGRAAAGLPYEQYF. For the CDR3, the DNA is TGTGCCAGCAGCCAAGGCCGAGCAGCCGCGGGACTACCATACGAGCAGTACTTC.

This clonotype appeared a few times. V gene TRBV6-1 combines with J gene TRBJ2-4; 7 bases line up with TRBD1. V trimming: 6 bases; J trimming: 1 base; junction bases outside the gene matches: 12. The CDR3 spans 17 residues. Germline values: CDR1 MNHNS, CDR2 SASEGT. The CDR3 DNA reads as TGTGCCAGCAGGACTGACAGACAGGGTGGGGCCAAAAACATTCAGTACTTC. Translating it yields CASRTDRQGGAKNIQYF.

This clonotype appeared a few times. V and J are TRBV7-2 and TRBJ2-7, with TRBD2 identical over 13 bases. Germline CDR1 reads SGHTA; CDR2 reads FQGNSA. Trimming removed 5 bases from V and 3 bases from J; junction bases left unmatched: 10. CDR3 length: 17 amino acids. The DNA for the CDR3 is TGTGCCAGCAGCCGGACTAGCGGGGGCGTCCCGATCTACGAGCAGTACTTC. It yields the protein CASSRTSGGVPIYEQYF. Supplemented by reference TRBV7-2 and TRBJ2-7, the full variable domain reads GAGVSQSPSNKVTEKGKDVELRCDPISGHTALYWYRQSLGQGLEFLIYFQGNSAPDKSGLPSDRFSAERTGGSVSTLTIQRTQQEDSAVYLCASSRTSGGVPIYEQYFGPGTRLTVT.

This clonotype was recorded many times. This chain joins TRBV5-5 and TRBJ2-7; D not certain. CDR3 length equals 13 residues. Trimming shortened V by 0 bases and J by 3 bases, and 7 bases separated the two germline ends. Germline CDR1 is SGHKS and CDR2 is YYEKEE (reference sequence). The CDR3 DNA reads as TGTGCCAGCAGCTTGGGACACCTCTACGAGCAGTACTTC. Its protein is CASSLGHLYEQYF.

The J gene is TRBJ2-7, the V gene TRBV21-1; the DNA was not used to check the table's D call, TRBD2. TRBV21-1 is deemed a pseudogene. This CDR3 comprises 14 residues. The CDR3 region has the DNA TGTGCCAGCAGCACTCTAGCGGGAACCTACGAGCAGTACTTC. Translated: CASSTLAGTYEQYF.

This sequence joins TRBV7-6 and TRBJ2-5; perhaps TRBD1 as D (5 bases). Trimming removed 0 bases at V and 4 bases at J, with 12 bases between. Germline V gene lookup returns CDR1 SGHVS and CDR2 FNYEAQ. This CDR3 contains 15 residues. The CDR3 DNA reads TGTGCCAGCAGCTTAGCTGCAGGGATTGCAGAGACCCAGTACTTC. Translation gives CASSLAAGIAETQYF.

CDR3 loop: CASSEQGSSGANVLTF. Here the CDR3 DNA reads TGTGCCAGCAGTGAGCAGGGGAGCTCTGGGGCCAACGTCCTGACTTTC. The V gene is TRBV2, the J gene TRBJ2-6, with D possibly being TRBD1 (6 bases). V gave up 3 bases and J gave up 0 bases, with 9 bases separating them. Germline CDR1 and CDR2: SNHLY and FYNNEI. The CDR3 has 16 amino acids.

V is TRBV6-5 and J is TRBJ2-7, with 10 bases fitting TRBD2. This CDR3 is 16 amino acids long. Per germline, CDR1 MNHEY and CDR2 SVGAGI. Trimming removed 5 bases from V and 2 bases from J; junction bases left unmatched: 9. CDR3 region: CASSNLAGAPPYEQYF. CDR3 DNA: TGTGCCAGCAGTAACCTAGCGGGAGCCCCACCCTACGAGCAGTACTTC.

The rearrangement joins TRBV2 to TRBJ2-7; D remains ambiguous. This CDR3 is 11 amino acids long. Trimming took 2 bases from V and 5 from J, leaving 4 bases between them. The germline gives CDR1 SNHLY, CDR2 FYNNEI. This chain's CDR3 is CASSELNEQYF. Written as DNA, the CDR3 is TGTGCCAGCAGTGAATTGAACGAGCAGTACTTC.